A single sample is the source of the 8 T cell receptor beta chains below, sequenced in a study of cytomegalovirus exposure and HLA in healthy donors. PCR involved 60 Vbeta and 13 Jbeta primers. Libraries were prepared by immunoSEQ multiplex PCR; TCRdb keeps only in-frame clonotypes and omits some of them. The sample carries 150,000 or so clones, roughly 79% recorded once. Specimen: PBMCs. These receptors all come from a man aged 40-50 years in good health and CMV-seronegative.

This clone was observed a few times. The chain is built from TRBV9 and TRBJ1-1; 7 bases fit TRBD1. Trimming at V came to 3 bases and at J to 6 bases, leaving 5 bases not matched to a gene. Germline V CDR1 and CDR2: SGDLS, YYNGEE. The CDR3 is 13 amino acids. The CDR3 protein is CASSGDRGAEAFF. Here the CDR3 DNA reads TGTGCCAGCAGCGGGGACAGAGGGGCTGAAGCTTTCTTT.

The chain recombines TRBV5-1 with TRBJ2-5, with D possibly being TRBD2 (5 bases). V shed 1 base and J shed 5 bases, with 12 bases lying between them. Germline assignment: CDR1 SGHRS and CDR2 YFSETQ. This CDR3 is 14 amino acids long. CDR3 in amino acids: CASSLQLGEETQYF. For the CDR3, the DNA is TGCGCCAGCAGCTTGCAACTAGGAGAGGAGACCCAGTACTTC. Full variable domain (rest looked up from reference TRBV5-1 and TRBJ2-5): KAGVTQTPRYLIKTRGQQVTLSCSPISGHRSVSWYQQTPGQGLQFLFEYFSETQRNKGNFPGRFSGRQFSNSRSEMNVSTLELGDSALYLCASSLQLGEETQYFGPGTRLLVL.

This clone was seen ten or more times. DNA for the CDR3: TGTGCCAGCAGACCCGGGAGGGGGGCGAATGAGCAGTTCTTC. It yields the protein CASRPGRGANEQFF. This sequence joins TRBV21-1 and TRBJ2-1; the table assigns TRBD2, which was not confirmed against the DNA. TRBV21-1 is a recognized pseudogene. The CDR3 is 14 residues long.

The chain couples TRBV21-1 to TRBJ1-1; the DNA was not used to check the table's D call, TRBD1. TRBV21-1 is a pseudogene. The CDR3 runs to 13 residues. As DNA, the CDR3 is TGTGCCAGCAGCACAGGGTCTGGCACTGAAGCTTTCTTT. The encoded protein is CASSTGSGTEAFF.

For the CDR3, the DNA is TGTGCCAGCAGGGTGAGGGGGCACGAGCAGTACTTC. Its protein is CASRVRGHEQYF. V gene TRBV7-8 combines with J gene TRBJ2-7; TRBD1 agrees at 7 bases. CDR3 length: 12 amino acids. Germline values: CDR1 SGHVS, CDR2 FQNEAQ. V dropped 6 bases and J dropped 5; count of bases not matched to a gene: 4.

This chain uses TRBV6-1 with TRBJ2-1; no clear D. Between the trimmed V and J ends, which lost 5 bases and 4 bases, there was a span of 12 bases. CDR1 is MNHNS and CDR2 is SASEGT in the germline V gene. The CDR3 contains 14 residues. The CDR3, as DNA: TGTGCCAGCAGTTATCACCGCAGGTACAATGAGCAGTTCTTC. This translates into CASSYHRRYNEQFF.

The chain couples TRBV18 to TRBJ1-3; D remains unclear. Germline values: CDR1 KGHSH, CDR2 LQKENI. The V gene lost 3 bases and the J gene lost 0 bases, with 12 bases spanning the gap. The CDR3 has 16 residues. CDR3 residues: CASSPSGLPSGNTIYF. DNA of the CDR3: TGTGCCAGCTCACCCAGCGGACTCCCCTCTGGAAACACCATATATTTT. The entire variable domain, with the rest obtained from reference TRBV18 and TRBJ1-3, is as follows: NAGVMQNPRHLVRRRGQEARLRCSPMKGHSHVYWYRQLPEEGLKFMVYLQKENIIDESGMPKERFSAEFPKEGPSILRIQQVVRGDSAAYFCASSPSGLPSGNTIYFGEGSWLTVV.

V usage is TRBV7-2 and J usage is TRBJ2-7, with 11 bases fitting TRBD2. Germline assignment: CDR1 SGHTA and CDR2 FQGNSA. J lost 7 bases, V lost 4 bases, and 9 bases had no gene match. The CDR3 is 15 residues long. The CDR3 sequence: CASSYLAGGPGEQYF. The CDR3, as DNA: TGTGCCAGCAGCTATTTAGCGGGAGGGCCTGGGGAGCAGTACTTC.